This TCR beta chain was obtained from a study of T cell responses to AZD1222 COVID-19 vaccine. Regarding the study as a whole: The donor group comprised mostly white British people and more females; the analysis possibly underestimated clonal diversity. Repertoires in all cases were sampled only once the peak T cell response had passed. Reportedly, close to half of spike-specific TCRs are directed against unmutated variant regions.

This clone was detected once. What it binds is not known. Assay used: immunoSEQ multiplex PCR; TCRdb lists only in-frame clones, some missing. The sample consists of around 99,000 clones, 91% of them appearing once. This CDR3 is 14 amino acids long. V gave up 3 bases and J gave up 4 bases; unmatched junction bases: 3. From germline, CDR1 is SGHVS and CDR2 FQNEAQ. This specimen consisted of peripheral blood, obtained 28 days after the second AZD1222 dose. This TCR was recovered from an adult who received the AZD1222 COVID-19 vaccine. The gene calls are TRBV7-8 and TRBJ2-7, with TRBD2 matching 10 bases. CDR3 DNA: TGTGCCAGCAGCTTGGGACTAGCGAATTACGAGCAGTACTTC. It encodes CASSLGLANYEQYF.